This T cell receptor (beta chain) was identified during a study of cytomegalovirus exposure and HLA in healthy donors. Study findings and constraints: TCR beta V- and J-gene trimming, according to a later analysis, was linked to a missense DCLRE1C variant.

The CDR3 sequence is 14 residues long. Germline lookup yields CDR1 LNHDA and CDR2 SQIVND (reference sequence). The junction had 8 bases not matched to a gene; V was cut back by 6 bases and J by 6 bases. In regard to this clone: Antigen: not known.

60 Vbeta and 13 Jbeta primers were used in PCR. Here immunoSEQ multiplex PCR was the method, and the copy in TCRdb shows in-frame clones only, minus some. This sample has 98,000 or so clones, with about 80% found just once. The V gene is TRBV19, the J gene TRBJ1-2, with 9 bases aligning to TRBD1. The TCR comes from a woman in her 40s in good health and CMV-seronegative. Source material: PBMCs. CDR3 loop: CASSSGTGIDGYTF. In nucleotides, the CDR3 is TGTGCCAGTAGCTCCGGGACAGGGATTGATGGCTACACCTTC.